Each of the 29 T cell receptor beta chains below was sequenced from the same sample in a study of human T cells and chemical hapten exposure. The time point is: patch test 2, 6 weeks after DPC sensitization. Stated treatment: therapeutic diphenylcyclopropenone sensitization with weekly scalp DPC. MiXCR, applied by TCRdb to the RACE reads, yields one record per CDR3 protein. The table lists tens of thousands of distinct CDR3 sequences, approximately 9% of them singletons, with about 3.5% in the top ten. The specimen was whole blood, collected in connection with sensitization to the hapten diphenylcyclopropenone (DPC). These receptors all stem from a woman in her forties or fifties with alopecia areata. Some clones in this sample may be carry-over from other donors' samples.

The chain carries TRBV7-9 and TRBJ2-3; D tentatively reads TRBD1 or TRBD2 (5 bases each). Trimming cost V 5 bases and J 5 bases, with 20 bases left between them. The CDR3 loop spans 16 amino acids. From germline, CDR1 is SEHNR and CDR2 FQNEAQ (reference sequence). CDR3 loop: CASSRSRGPGGDTQYF. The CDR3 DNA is TGTGCCAGCAGCCGATCCCGGGGACCTGGGGGAGATACGCAGTATTTT.

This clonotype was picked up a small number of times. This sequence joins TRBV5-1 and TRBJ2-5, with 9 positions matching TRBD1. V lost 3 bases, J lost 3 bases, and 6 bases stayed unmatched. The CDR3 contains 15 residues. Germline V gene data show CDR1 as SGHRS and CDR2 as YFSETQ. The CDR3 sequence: CASSSYRGLEETQYF. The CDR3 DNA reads TGCGCCAGCAGCTCATACAGGGGGCTAGAAGAGACCCAGTACTTC.

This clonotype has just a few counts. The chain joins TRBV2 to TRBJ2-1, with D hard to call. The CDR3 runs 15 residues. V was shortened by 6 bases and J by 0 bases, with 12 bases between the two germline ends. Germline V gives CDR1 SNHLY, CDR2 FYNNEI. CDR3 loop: CASSYRAISYNEQFF. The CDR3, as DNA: TGTGCCAGCAGCTACCGGGCAATCTCCTACAATGAGCAGTTCTTC. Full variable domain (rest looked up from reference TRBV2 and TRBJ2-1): EPEVTQTPSHQVTQMGQEVILRCVPISNHLYFYWYRQILGQKVEFLVSFYNNEISEKSEIFDDQFSVERPDGSNFTLKIRSTKLEDSAMYFCASSYRAISYNEQFFGPGTRLTVL.

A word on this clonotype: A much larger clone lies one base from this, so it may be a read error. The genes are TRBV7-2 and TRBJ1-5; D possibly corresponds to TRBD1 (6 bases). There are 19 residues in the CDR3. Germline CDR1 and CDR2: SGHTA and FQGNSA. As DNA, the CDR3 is TGTGCCAGCAGAGGAAGGAGGGGGGCCCCGGTTTTGAGCAATCAGCCCCGGCATTTT. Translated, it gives CASRGRRGAPVLSNQPRHF.

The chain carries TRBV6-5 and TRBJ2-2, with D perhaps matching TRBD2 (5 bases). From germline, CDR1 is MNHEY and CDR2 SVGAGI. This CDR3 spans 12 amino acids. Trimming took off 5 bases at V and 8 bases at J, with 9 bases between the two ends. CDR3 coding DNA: TGTGCCAGCAGTAGGGAGTTTGGGGAGCTGTTTTTT. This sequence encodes CASSREFGELFF.

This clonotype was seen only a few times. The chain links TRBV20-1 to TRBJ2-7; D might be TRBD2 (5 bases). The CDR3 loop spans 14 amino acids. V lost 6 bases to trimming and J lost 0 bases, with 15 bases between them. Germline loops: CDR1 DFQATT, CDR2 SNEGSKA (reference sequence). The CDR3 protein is CSASGRTYSYEQYF. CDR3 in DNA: TGCAGTGCCTCCGGACGGACTTACTCCTACGAGCAGTACTTC.

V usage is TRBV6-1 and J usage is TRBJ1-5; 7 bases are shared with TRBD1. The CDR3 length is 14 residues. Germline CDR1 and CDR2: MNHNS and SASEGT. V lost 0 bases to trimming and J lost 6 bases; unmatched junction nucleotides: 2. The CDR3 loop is CASSEAGTAQPQHF. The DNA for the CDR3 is TGTGCCAGCAGTGAAGCGGGGACAGCTCAGCCCCAGCATTTT.

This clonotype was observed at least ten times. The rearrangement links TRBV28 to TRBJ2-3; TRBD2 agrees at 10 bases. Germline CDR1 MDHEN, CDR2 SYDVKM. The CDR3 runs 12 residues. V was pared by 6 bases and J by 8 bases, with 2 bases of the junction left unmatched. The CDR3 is CASRSGRATQYF. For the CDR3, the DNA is TGTGCCAGCAGAAGCGGGAGGGCTACGCAGTATTTT.

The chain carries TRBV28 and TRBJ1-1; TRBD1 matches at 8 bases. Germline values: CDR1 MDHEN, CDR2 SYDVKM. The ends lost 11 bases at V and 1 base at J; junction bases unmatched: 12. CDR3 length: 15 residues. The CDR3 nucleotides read TGTGCCTGCGGCGGGACAGGTCATGAGAACACTGAAGCTTTCTTT. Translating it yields CACGGTGHENTEAFF. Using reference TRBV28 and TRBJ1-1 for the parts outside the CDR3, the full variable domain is DVKVTQSSRYLVKRTGEKVFLECVQDMDHENMFWYRQDPGLGLRLIYFSYDVKMKEKGDIPEGYSVSREKKERFSLILESASTNQTSMYLCACGGTGHENTEAFFGQGTRLTVV.

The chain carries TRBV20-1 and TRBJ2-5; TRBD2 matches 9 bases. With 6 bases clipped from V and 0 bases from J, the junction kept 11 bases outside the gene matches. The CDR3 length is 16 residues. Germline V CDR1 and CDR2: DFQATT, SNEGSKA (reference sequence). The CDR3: CSARSLAGTYQETQYF. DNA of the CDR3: TGCAGTGCGAGGAGCCTAGCGGGGACGTACCAAGAGACCCAGTACTTC.

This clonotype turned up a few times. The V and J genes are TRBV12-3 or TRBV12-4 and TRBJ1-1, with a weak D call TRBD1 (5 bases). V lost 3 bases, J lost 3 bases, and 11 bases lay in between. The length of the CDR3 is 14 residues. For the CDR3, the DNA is TGTGCCAGCAGTTTCGCAGGGCCCGACACTGAAGCTTTCTTT. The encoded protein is CASSFAGPDTEAFF.

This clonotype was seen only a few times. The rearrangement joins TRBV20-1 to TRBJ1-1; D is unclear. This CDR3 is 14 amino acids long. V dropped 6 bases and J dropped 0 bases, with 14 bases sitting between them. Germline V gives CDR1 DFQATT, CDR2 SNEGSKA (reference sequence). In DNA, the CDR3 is TGCAGTGCCCGGAGGGTAGACATGAACACTGAAGCTTTCTTT. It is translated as CSARRVDMNTEAFF.

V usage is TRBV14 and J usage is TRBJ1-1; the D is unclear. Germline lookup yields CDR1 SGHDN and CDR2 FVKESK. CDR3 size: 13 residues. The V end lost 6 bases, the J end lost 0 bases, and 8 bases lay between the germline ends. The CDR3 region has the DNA TGTGCCAGCAGTCCTTCCTTGAACACTGAAGCTTTCTTT. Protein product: CASSPSLNTEAFF.

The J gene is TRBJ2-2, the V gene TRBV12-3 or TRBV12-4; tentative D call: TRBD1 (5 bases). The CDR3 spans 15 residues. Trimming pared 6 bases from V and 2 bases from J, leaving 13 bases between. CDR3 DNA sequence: TGTGCCAGCAGGATCGACAGTATTAACACCGGGGAGCTGTTTTTT. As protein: CASRIDSINTGELFF.

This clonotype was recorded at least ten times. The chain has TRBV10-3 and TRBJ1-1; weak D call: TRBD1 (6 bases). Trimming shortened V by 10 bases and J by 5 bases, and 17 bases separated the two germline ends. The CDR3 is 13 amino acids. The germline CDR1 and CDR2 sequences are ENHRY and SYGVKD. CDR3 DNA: TGTGCCACCGTAAGGGGGGCGGAAACTGAAGCTTTCTTT. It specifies CATVRGAETEAFF.

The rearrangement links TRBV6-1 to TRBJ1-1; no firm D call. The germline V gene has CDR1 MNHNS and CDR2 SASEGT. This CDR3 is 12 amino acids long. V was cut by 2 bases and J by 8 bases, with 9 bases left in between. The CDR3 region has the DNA TGTGCCAGCAGTGAAACAACACCCGAAGCTTTCTTT. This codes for CASSETTPEAFF.

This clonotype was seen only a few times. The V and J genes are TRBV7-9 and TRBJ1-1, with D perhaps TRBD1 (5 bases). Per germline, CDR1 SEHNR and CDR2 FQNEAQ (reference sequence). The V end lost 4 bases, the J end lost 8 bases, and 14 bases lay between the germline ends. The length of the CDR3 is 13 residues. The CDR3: CASSSGNRVEAFF. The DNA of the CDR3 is TGTGCCAGCAGCTCAGGGAATCGAGTAGAAGCTTTCTTT.

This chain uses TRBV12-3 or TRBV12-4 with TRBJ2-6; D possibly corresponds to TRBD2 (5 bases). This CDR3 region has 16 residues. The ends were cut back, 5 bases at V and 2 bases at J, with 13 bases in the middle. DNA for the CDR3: TGTGCCAGCAGTCCGATAGGGAGCCCTGGGGCCAACGTCCTGACTTTC. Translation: CASSPIGSPGANVLTF.

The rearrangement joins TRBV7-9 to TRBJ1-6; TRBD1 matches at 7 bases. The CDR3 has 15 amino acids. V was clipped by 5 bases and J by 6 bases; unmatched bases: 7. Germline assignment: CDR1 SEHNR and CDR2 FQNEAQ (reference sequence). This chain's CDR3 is CASSITGVGNSPLHF. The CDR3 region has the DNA TGTGCCAGCAGCATTACAGGGGTGGGTAATTCACCCCTCCACTTT.

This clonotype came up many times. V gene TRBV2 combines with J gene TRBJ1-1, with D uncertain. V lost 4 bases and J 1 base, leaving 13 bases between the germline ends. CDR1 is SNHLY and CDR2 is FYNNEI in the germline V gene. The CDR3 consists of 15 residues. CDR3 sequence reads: CASSVSQTGNTEAFF. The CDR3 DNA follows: TGTGCCAGCAGTGTTTCTCAAACGGGGAACACTGAAGCTTTCTTT.

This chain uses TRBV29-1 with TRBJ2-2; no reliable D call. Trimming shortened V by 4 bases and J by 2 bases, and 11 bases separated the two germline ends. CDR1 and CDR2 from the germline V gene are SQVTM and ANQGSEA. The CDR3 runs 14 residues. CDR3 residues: CSVVEHQNTGELFF. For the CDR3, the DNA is TGCAGCGTTGTGGAACACCAAAACACCGGGGAGCTGTTTTTT.

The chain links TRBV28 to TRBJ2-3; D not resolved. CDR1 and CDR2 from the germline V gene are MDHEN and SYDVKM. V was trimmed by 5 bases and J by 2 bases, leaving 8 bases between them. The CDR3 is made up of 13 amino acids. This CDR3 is CASSPSNTDTQYF. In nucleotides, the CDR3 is TGTGCCAGCAGTCCCTCTAACACAGATACGCAGTATTTT.

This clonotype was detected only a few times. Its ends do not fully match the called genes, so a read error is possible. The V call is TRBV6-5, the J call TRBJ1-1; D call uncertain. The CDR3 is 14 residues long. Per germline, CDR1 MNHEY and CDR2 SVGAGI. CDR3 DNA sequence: TGTGCCAGCAGTACACCCCGACACGGCACTCAAGCTTTCTTT. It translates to CASSTPRHGTQAFF.

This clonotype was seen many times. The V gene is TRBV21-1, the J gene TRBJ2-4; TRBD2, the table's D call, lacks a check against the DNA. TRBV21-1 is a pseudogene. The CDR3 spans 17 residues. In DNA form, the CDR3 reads TGTGCCAGATCCACAGGGCCCCCCATTCTAGCCAAAAACATTCAGTACTTC. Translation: CARSTGPPILAKNIQYF.

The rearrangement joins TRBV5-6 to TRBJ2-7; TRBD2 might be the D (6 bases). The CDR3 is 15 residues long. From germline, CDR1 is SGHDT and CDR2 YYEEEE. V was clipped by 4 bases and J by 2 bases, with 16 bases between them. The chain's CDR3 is CASSVGSPEPYEQYF. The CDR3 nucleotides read TGTGCCAGCAGCGTCGGGAGTCCGGAACCCTACGAGCAGTACTTC. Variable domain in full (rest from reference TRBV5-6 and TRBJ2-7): DAGVTQSPTHLIKTRGQQVTLRCSPKSGHDTVSWYQQALGQGPQFIFQYYEEEERQRGNFPDRFSGHQFPNYSSELNVNALLLGDSALYLCASSVGSPEPYEQYFGPGTRLTVT.

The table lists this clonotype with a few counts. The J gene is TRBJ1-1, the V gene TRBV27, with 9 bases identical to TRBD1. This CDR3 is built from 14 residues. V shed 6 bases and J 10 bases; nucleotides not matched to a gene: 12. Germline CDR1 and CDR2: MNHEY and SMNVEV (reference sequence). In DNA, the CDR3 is TGTGCCAGCAGCTGGGGACAGGGACTTATTGTAGCTTTCTTT. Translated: CASSWGQGLIVAFF.

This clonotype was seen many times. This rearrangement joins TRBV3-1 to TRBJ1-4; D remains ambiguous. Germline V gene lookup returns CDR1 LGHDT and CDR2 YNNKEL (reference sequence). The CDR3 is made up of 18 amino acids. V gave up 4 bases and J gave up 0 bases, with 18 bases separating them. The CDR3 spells CASSRHMRAGATNEKLFF. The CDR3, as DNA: TGTGCCAGCAGCCGTCATATGAGGGCCGGTGCAACTAATGAAAAACTGTTTTTT.

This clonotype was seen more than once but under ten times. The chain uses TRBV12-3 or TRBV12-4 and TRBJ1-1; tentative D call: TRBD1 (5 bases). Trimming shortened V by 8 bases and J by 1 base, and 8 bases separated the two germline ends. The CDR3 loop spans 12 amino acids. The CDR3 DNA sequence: TGTGCCAGCGGACAACCGAACACTGAAGCTTTCTTT. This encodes CASGQPNTEAFF.

The CDR3 is CSARIGPGEQYF. Here the CDR3 DNA reads TGCAGTGCTAGAATAGGCCCTGGCGAGCAGTACTTC. The genes are TRBV20-1 and TRBJ2-7; D is ambiguous. Looked up from germline, CDR1 is DFQATT and CDR2 is SNEGSKA (reference sequence). Trimming took 2 bases from V and 6 from J, leaving 11 bases between them. CDR3 size: 12 residues.